The clone carrying this T cell receptor (beta chain) was counted many times. The time point is: pre-sensitization, week 0. The sample's treatment: therapeutic diphenylcyclopropenone sensitization with weekly scalp DPC. Unseparated into fractions, whole blood served as the source from which total RNA was extracted. In TCRdb, the RACE reads were re-called with MiXCR into one record per CDR3 protein. Among about 61,000 distinct CDR3 sequences listed, around 7% were seen once. This specimen comes from a study of human T cells and chemical hapten exposure. Looking at the study overall: Alopecia areata, totalis or universalis was found in mostly female patients.

Germline lookup yields CDR1 SGHRS and CDR2 YFSETQ. V lost 2 bases to trimming and J lost 3 bases, with 11 bases between them. This CDR3 spans 14 amino acids. This rearrangement joins TRBV5-1 to TRBJ1-1; no clear D gene. The source of this sequence is a woman aged 25-40 years with alopecia areata. Some clones in this sample may be carry-over from other donors' samples. The starting material was whole blood, obtained in connection with sensitization to the hapten diphenylcyclopropenone (DPC). The CDR3 loop reads CASSFVQRDTEAFF. In DNA form, the CDR3 reads TGCGCCAGCAGCTTCGTCCAGAGAGACACTGAAGCTTTCTTT.